The table lists the clone carrying this T cell receptor beta chain with a few counts. Its antigen is not known. These data belong to a study of beta chain features in type 1 diabetes. Expressed TCRB transcripts were sequenced because the isolated RNA had all been reverse transcribed beforehand. This table comes from immunoSEQ multiplex PCR, and its TCRdb copy is limited to in-frame clones, with some not included. The table lists 240,000 or so clones, over 20% of them singletons. Broader study findings: Moderate but significant shortening of TCRB CDR3s was recorded in all four CD4+ subsets from Type 1 diabetes patients.

The CDR3 has 13 amino acids. V was clipped by 4 bases and J by 3 bases, with 9 bases between them. In germline, CDR1 is SEHNR, CDR2 FQNEAQ (reference sequence). The V gene is TRBV7-9, the J gene TRBJ1-2; D might be TRBD1 (5 bases). The sequenced material came from naive CD4+ T cells from blood. The origin of this receptor is a woman in her 40s with type 1 diabetes. The CDR3 is CASSSGGDYGYTF. CDR3 nucleotides: TGTGCCAGCAGCTCCGGAGGGGACTATGGCTACACCTTC.